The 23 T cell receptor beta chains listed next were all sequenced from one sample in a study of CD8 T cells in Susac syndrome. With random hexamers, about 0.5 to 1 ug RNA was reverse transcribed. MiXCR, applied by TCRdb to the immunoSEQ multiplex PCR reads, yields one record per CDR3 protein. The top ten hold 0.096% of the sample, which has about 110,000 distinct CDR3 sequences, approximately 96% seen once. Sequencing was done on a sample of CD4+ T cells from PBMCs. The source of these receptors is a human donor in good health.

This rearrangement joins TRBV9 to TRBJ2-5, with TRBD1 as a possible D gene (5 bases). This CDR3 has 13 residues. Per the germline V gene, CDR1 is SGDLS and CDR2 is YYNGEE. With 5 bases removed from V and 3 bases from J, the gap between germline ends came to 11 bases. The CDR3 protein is CASSKGEKETQYF. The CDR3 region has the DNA TGTGCCAGCAGTAAAGGGGAAAAAGAGACCCAGTACTTC.

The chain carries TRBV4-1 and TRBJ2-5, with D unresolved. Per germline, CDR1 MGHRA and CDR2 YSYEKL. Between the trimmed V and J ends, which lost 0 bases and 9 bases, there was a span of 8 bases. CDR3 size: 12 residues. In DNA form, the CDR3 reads TGCGCCAGCAGCCAAGATGGGATGGCCCAGTACTTC. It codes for CASSQDGMAQYF.

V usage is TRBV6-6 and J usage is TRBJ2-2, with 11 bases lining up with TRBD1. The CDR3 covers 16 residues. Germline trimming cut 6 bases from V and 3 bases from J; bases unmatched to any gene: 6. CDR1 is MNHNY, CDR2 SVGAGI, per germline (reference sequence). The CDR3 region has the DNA TGTGCCAGCAGGCCGGGACAGGGGGGGGACACCGGGGAGCTGTTTTTT. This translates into CASRPGQGGDTGELFF.

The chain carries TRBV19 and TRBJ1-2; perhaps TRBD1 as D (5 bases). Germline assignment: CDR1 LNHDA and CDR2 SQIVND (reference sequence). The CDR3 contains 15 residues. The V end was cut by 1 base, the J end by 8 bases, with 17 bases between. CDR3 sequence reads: CASSIAQVSPVGYTF. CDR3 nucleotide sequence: TGTGCCAGTAGTATAGCACAGGTCAGTCCTGTCGGCTACACCTTC.

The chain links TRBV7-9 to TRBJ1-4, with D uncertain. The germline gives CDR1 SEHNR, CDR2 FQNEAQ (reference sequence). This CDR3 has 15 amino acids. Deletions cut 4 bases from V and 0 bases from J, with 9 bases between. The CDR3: CASSSGIATNEKLFF. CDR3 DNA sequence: TGTGCCAGCAGCTCGGGGATTGCAACTAATGAAAAACTGTTTTTT.

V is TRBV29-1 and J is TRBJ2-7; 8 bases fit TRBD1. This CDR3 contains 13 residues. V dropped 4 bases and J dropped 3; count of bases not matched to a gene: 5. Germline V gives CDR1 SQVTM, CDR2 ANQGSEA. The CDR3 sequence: CSVGDRGGYEQYF. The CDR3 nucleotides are TGCAGCGTTGGAGACAGGGGCGGCTACGAGCAGTACTTC.

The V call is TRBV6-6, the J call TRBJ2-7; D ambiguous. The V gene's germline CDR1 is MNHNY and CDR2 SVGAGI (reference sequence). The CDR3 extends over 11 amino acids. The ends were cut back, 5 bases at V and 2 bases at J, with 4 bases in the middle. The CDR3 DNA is TGTGCCAGCAGTCGGGCCTACGAGCAGTACTTC. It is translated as CASSRAYEQYF.

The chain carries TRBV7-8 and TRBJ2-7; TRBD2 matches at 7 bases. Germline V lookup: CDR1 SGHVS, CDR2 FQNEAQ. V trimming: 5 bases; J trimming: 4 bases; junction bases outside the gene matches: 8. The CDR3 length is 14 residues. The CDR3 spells CASSPSGIPYEQYF. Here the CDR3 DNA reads TGTGCCAGCAGCCCCAGCGGGATTCCATACGAGCAGTACTTC.

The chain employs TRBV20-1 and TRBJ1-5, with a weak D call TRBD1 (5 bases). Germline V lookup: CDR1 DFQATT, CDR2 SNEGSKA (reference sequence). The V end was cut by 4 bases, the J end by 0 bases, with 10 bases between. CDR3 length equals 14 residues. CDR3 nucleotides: TGCAGTGCTACCGGGACCTCTAGCAATCAGCCCCAGCATTTT. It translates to CSATGTSSNQPQHF.

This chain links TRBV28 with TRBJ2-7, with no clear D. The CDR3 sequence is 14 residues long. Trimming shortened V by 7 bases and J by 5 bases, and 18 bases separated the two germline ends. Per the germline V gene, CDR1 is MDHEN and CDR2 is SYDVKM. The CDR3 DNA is TGTGCCAGCACCGTCACCGGAAGGACCGACGAGCAGTACTTC. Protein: CASTVTGRTDEQYF.

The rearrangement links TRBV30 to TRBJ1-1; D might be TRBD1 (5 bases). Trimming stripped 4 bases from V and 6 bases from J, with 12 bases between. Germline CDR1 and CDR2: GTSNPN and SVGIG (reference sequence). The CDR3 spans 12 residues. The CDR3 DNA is TGTGCCTGGAACAGGTTGGCGGCTGAAGCTTTCTTT. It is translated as CAWNRLAAEAFF.

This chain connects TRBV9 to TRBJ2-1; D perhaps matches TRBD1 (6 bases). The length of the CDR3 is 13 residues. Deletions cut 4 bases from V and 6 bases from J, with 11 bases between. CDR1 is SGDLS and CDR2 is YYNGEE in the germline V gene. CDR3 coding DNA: TGTGCCAGCAGCACAGGGATGGGCAATGAGCAGTTCTTC. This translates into CASSTGMGNEQFF. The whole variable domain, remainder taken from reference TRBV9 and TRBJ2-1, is DSGVTQTPKHLITATGQRVTLRCSPRSGDLSVYWYQQSLDQGLQFLIQYYNGEERAKGNILERFSAQQFPDLHSELNLSSLELGDSALYFCASSTGMGNEQFFGPGTRLTVL.

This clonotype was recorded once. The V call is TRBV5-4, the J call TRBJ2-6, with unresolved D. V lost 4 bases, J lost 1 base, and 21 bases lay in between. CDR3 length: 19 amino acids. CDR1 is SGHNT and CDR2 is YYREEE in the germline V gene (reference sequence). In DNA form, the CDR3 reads TGTGCCAGCAGCCCTCCTGGACCCGGTATAGGTTCTGGGGCCAACGTCCTGACTTTC. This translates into CASSPPGPGIGSGANVLTF.

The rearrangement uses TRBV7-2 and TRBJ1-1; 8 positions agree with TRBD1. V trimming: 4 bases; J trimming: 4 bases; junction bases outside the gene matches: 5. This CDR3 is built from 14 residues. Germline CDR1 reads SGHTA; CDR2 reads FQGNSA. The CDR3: CASSSQTGATEAFF. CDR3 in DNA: TGTGCCAGCAGCTCACAGACAGGGGCCACTGAAGCTTTCTTT. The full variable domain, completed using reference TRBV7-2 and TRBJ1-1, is GAGVSQSPSNKVTEKGKDVELRCDPISGHTALYWYRQSLGQGLEFLIYFQGNSAPDKSGLPSDRFSAERTGGSVSTLTIQRTQQEDSAVYLCASSSQTGATEAFFGQGTRLTVV.

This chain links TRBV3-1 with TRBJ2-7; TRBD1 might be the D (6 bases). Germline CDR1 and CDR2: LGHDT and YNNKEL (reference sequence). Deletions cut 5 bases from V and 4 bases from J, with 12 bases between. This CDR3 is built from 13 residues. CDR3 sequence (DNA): TGTGCCAGCAGCTTTGGACAGACATACGAGCAGTACTTC. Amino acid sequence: CASSFGQTYEQYF.

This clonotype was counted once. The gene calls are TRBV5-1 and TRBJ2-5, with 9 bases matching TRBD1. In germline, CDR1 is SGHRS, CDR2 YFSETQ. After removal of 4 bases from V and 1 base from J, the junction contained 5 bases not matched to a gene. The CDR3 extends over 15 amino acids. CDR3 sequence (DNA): TGCGCCAGCAGCGCCGGACAGGGGAGCCAAGAGACCCAGTACTTC. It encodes CASSAGQGSQETQYF.

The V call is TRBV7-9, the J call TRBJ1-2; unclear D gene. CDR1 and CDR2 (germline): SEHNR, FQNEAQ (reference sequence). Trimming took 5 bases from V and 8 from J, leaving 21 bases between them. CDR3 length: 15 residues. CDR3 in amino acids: CASSPRLRGVGGYTF. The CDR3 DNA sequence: TGTGCCAGCAGCCCCAGACTGCGGGGAGTTGGGGGCTACACCTTC.

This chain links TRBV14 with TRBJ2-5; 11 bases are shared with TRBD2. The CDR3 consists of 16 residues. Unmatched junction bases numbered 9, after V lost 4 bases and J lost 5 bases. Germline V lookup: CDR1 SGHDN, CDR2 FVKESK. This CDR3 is CASSPLSGRARETQYF. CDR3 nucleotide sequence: TGTGCCAGCAGCCCTCTTAGCGGGAGGGCCCGTGAGACCCAGTACTTC.

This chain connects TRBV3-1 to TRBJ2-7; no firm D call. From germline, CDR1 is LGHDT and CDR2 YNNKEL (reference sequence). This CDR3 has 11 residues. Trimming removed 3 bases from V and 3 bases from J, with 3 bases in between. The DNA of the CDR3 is TGTGCCAGCAGCCAGATCTACGAGCAGTACTTC. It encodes CASSQIYEQYF.

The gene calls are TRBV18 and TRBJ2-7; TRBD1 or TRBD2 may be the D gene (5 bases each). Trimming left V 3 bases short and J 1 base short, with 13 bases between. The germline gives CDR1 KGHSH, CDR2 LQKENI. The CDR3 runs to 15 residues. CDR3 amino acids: CASSPSGRRSYEQYF. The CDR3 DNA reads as TGTGCCAGCTCACCCTCGGGACGGCGATCCTACGAGCAGTACTTC.

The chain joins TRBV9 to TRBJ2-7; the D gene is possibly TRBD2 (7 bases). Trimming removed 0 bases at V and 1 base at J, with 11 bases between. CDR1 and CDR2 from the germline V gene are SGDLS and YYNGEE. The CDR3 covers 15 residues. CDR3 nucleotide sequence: TGTGCCAGCAGCGTAGTCAGGGGAGGGTCCTACGAGCAGTACTTC. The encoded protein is CASSVVRGGSYEQYF.

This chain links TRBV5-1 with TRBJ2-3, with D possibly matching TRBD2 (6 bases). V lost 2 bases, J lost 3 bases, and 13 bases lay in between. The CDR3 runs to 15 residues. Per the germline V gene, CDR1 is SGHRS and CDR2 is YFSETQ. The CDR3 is CASSFSGTGTDTQYF. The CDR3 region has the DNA TGCGCCAGCAGCTTTTCCGGGACTGGAACAGATACGCAGTATTTT.

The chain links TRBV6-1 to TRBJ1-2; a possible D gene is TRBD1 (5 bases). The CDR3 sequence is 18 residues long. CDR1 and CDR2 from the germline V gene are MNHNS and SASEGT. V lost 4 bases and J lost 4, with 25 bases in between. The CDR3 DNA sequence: TGTGCCAGCAGTGGGGCCGTTACCGGGACGTCAGTTACCTATGGCTACACCTTC. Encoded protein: CASSGAVTGTSVTYGYTF.